This T cell receptor beta chain emerged from a study of response to subunit inactivated influenza vaccine. Note on this clonotype: Its matching antigen is unknown.

Broader study findings: T cells newly recruited by each seasonal influenza vaccination are few, the authors suggested.

Using its own MiXCR run on the RT-PCR reads, TCRdb lists one record per CDR3 protein. Found here are over 800,000 distinct CDR3 sequences, around 20% of them singletons; the top ten hold 9.5% to 13%. The germline CDR1 and CDR2 sequences are MGHDK and SYGVNS. The CDR3 consists of 16 residues. V shed 1 base and J 5 bases; nucleotides not matched to a gene: 4. This sequence originates from a man between 45 and 60 years old who received an inactivated influenza vaccine. The material was PBMCs from blood, obtained 5 days after vaccination. This chain connects TRBV25-1 to TRBJ2-1; TRBD2 agrees at 11 bases. The CDR3 loop is CASSEFASGGHNEQFF. In DNA, the CDR3 is TGTGCCAGCAGTGAATTCGCTAGCGGGGGGCACAATGAGCAGTTCTTC.